Listed below are T cell receptor beta chains from one sample, sequenced in a study of T cell responses to AZD1222 COVID-19 vaccine. The data were produced by immunoSEQ multiplex PCR, yet TCRdb's version contains in-frame clones alone and is incomplete. The sample holds over 110,000 clones; under 90% are singletons and the top ten take 1.5% to 2%. The specimen comprised peripheral blood, sampled 28 days after the second AZD1222 dose. The receptors come from an adult who received the AZD1222 COVID-19 vaccine. Each CDR3 is given with its conserved first and last residue.

TRBJ1-2	TRBV9	CASSLGTGDYGYTF
TRBJ1-1	TRBV30	CAWSVTGWTEAFF
TRBJ2-2	TRBV5-1	CASSLSRRNTGELFF
TRBJ2-3	TRBV3-1/TRBV3-2	CASSQDPGEVTDTQYF
TRBJ2-1	TRBV15	CATSRDAGGGPGNEQFF
TRBJ1-2	TRBV19	CASNSDRVGYGYTF
TRBJ1-2	TRBV21-1	CASSKMGGRWYGYTF
TRBJ2-6	TRBV9	CASSVVPSGANVLTF
TRBJ2-1	TRBV7-9	CASSPRLAGVQNEQFF
TRBJ1-6	TRBV19	CASSTGTVNSPLHF
TRBJ1-5	TRBV2	CASSTTGRAQPQHF
TRBJ1-2	TRBV6-6	CASRKDGGLDYGYTF
TRBJ1-4	TRBV7-6	CASSSQGAKANEKLFF
TRBJ1-1	TRBV4-2	CASSQGGKAFF
TRBJ2-1	TRBV20-1	CSASSQGNEQFF
TRBJ2-7	TRBV10-3	CAIRVTGGEQYF
TRBJ2-1	TRBV20-1	CSASIHGSDNEQFF
TRBJ2-7	TRBV19	CASSIIGYEQYF
TRBJ2-3	TRBV7-9	CASSLSTSVRTDTQYF
TRBJ1-4	TRBV19	CASSKWTANEKLFF
TRBJ2-5	TRBV27	CASSLIGTEGTQYF
TRBJ2-2	TRBV6-5	CASLHPSNTGELFF
TRBJ1-5	TRBV27	CASSFRVNQPQHF
TRBJ2-7	TRBV5-1	CASSLEGRAYEQYF
TRBJ1-1	TRBV7-9	CASSLSGQNTEAFF
TRBJ1-5	TRBV28	CASSLRSGQFGGPQHF
TRBJ1-4	TRBV27	CASSFLGGVQANEKLFF
TRBJ1-4	TRBV9	CASSEGQFSNEKLFF
TRBJ1-6	TRBV5-8	CASSLSGRYNSPLHF
TRBJ1-2	TRBV6-4	CASSDQGLGGYTF
TRBJ1-2	TRBV5-6	CASSLSAGRNYGYTF
TRBJ2-2	TRBV24-1	CATSDPNTGELFF
TRBJ1-6	TRBV6-1	CASSEVRTGGNSPLHF
TRBJ1-2	TRBV7-3	CASSDTGGYVYTF
TRBJ1-5	TRBV7-2	CASSAWGQGANQPQHF
TRBJ2-7	TRBV20-1	CSAFVAEQYF
TRBJ1-2	TRBV9	CASSVFDRVGSGGYTF
TRBJ2-7	TRBV28	CASSTPNEQYF
TRBJ1-2	TRBV21-1	CASSKLRDGLLDREGANYGYTF
TRBJ1-5	TRBV27	CASSSRQEAPDNQPQHF
TRBJ1-4	TRBV6-6	CASSYASGDREEKLFF
TRBJ1-5	TRBV28	CASTPSGGARQPQHF
TRBJ1-5	TRBV28	CASSLIGQTSNQPQHF
TRBJ1-1	TRBV7-8	CASSLRDGALNTEAFF
TRBJ2-1	TRBV11-1	CASSLIVDEQFF